These 15 T cell receptor beta chains came from one sample sequenced in a study of blood T cell repertoires in COVID-19 (dated by TCRdb to 2020 to 2021). The protocol used for the library was the immunoSEQ multiplex PCR assay. TCRdb obtained this table from immuneACCESS and retained in-frame rearrangements with V and J assigned. These tables miss some clones; where compared with another copy, unresolved V genes account for less than half of the shortfall, and the remainder is unexplained. The sample profile shows some 150,000 clones; more than 75% of them were found once. The biggest ten clones account for approximately 4% of the sample. Material: peripheral blood. The source is a woman in her 40s with acute or convalescent COVID-19.

Only a few counts were recorded for this clone. J is TRBJ1-1 and V is TRBV18; D is possibly TRBD1 (5 bases). V dropped 1 base and J dropped 2 bases, with 8 bases sitting between them. This CDR3 spans 14 amino acids. Germline CDR1 reads KGHSH; CDR2 reads LQKENI. CDR3 residues: CASSPQQGNTEAFF. In nucleotides, the CDR3 is TGTGCCAGCTCACCACAGCAGGGCAACACTGAAGCTTTCTTT. Looking up the rest from reference TRBV18 and TRBJ1-1 gives the full variable domain: NAGVMQNPRHLVRRRGQEARLRCSPMKGHSHVYWYRQLPEEGLKFMVYLQKENIIDESGMPKERFSAEFPKEGPSILRIQQVVRGDSAAYFCASSPQQGNTEAFFGQGTRLTVV.

This clone appeared a few times. The gene calls are TRBV2 and TRBJ1-5, with D hard to call. Between the trimmed V and J ends, which lost 7 bases and 9 bases, there was a span of 10 bases. The CDR3 covers 11 residues. Germline CDR1 SNHLY, CDR2 FYNNEI. The CDR3 nucleotides read TGTGCCAGCAAATGGGAGGGGCCCCAGCATTTT. This codes for CASKWEGPQHF.

The V and J genes are TRBV7-2 and TRBJ2-4; D may be TRBD1 (7 bases). The CDR3 length is 16 residues. Between the trimmed V and J ends, which lost 1 base and 6 bases, there was a span of 16 bases. Germline CDR1 SGHTA, CDR2 FQGNSA. CDR3 DNA sequence: TGTGCCAGCAGCTTAGAGGCAGGGGGAGGAAGAAACATTCAGTACTTC. It specifies CASSLEAGGGRNIQYF.

The CDR3 sequence is CASSQANRWDDSPLHF. The CDR3 bases are TGTGCCAGCAGCCAAGCAAACAGGTGGGATGATTCACCCCTCCACTTT. The V call is TRBV3-1 (or the pseudogene TRBV3-2), the J call TRBJ1-6, with a possible D match to TRBD1 (5 bases). This CDR3 region has 16 residues. The germline V and J ends were trimmed by 1 base and 8 bases, with 15 bases remaining between them. CDR1 and CDR2 from the germline V gene are LGHDT and YNNKEL (reference sequence).

The chain carries TRBV15 and TRBJ2-1, with no clear D. CDR1 and CDR2 (germline): LNHNV, YYDKDF (reference sequence). Trimming took 0 bases from V and 0 from J, leaving 6 bases between them. This CDR3 spans 15 amino acids. The CDR3 DNA sequence: TGTGCCACCAGCAGAGAGTGGAGCTCCTACAATGAGCAGTTCTTC. This codes for CATSREWSSYNEQFF.

The V gene is TRBV11-2, the J gene TRBJ2-3, with TRBD2 matching over 8 bases. The CDR3 covers 15 residues. CDR1 is SGHAT and CDR2 is FQNNGV in the germline V gene. Germline trimming cut 7 bases from V and 0 bases from J; bases unmatched to any gene: 6. DNA for the CDR3: TGTGCCAGCACCACGACGGGGGGGAGCACAGATACGCAGTATTTT. This encodes CASTTTGGSTDTQYF.

The rearrangement joins TRBV27 to TRBJ1-2; D perhaps matches TRBD1 (6 bases). This CDR3 has 14 residues. Germline CDR1 is MNHEY and CDR2 is SMNVEV (reference sequence). Deletions cut 4 bases from V and 4 bases from J, with 13 bases between. CDR3 nucleotide sequence: TGTGCCAGCAGTTACAGGGAGGGAGGCTATGGCTACACCTTC. Encoded protein: CASSYREGGYGYTF.

This clone was counted once. This chain joins TRBV5-8 and TRBJ1-1; D is possibly TRBD1 (5 bases). The V end was cut by 4 bases, the J end by 1 base, with 14 bases between. The CDR3 spans 15 residues. Germline lookup yields CDR1 SGHTS and CDR2 YDEGEE. The CDR3 reads CASSGRQSKNTEAFF. The CDR3 DNA sequence: TGTGCCAGCAGCGGAAGACAGTCTAAGAACACTGAAGCTTTCTTT.

The rearrangement links TRBV14 to TRBJ1-3; D remains unclear. Germline V gives CDR1 SGHDN, CDR2 FVKESK. V shed 4 bases and J shed 0 bases, with 4 bases lying between them. The CDR3 spans 13 residues. The CDR3 DNA reads as TGTGCCAGCAGCCCCTACTCTGGAAACACCATATATTTT. Translated: CASSPYSGNTIYF.

The chain carries TRBV11-2 and TRBJ2-7, with D perhaps TRBD2 (6 bases). CDR1 and CDR2 from the germline V gene are SGHAT and FQNNGV. The CDR3 runs 13 residues. Trimming took 6 bases from V and 7 from J, leaving 16 bases between them. In DNA form, the CDR3 reads TGTGCCAGCAGTTTGGGGACTGCGGGGGAGCAGTACTTC. Translating gives CASSLGTAGEQYF.

This rearrangement joins TRBV7-8 to TRBJ1-5; 8 nucleotides match TRBD1. The CDR3 is made up of 16 amino acids. V dropped 4 bases and J dropped 2; count of bases not matched to a gene: 7. Germline lookup yields CDR1 SGHVS and CDR2 FQNEAQ. The CDR3, as DNA: TGTGCCAGCAGCTCAAAGACAGGGGTGGGCAATCAGCCCCAGCATTTT. This gives the protein CASSSKTGVGNQPQHF.

The chain is built from TRBV6-5 and TRBJ1-1, with TRBD1 matching 7 bases. The CDR3 contains 14 residues. The V gene end was trimmed by 5 bases and the J gene end by 2 bases; junction bases not matched to a gene: 5. CDR1 MNHEY and CDR2 SVGAGI come from the germline V gene. The DNA of the CDR3 is TGTGCCAGCAGTCTGACAGGGCAAAACACTGAAGCTTTCTTT. Translating it yields CASSLTGQNTEAFF.

The chain has TRBV7-8 and TRBJ1-3, with 8 bases identical to TRBD1. V was clipped by 2 bases and J by 8 bases; unmatched bases: 5. The CDR3 extends over 14 amino acids. The germline V gene encodes CDR1 SGHVS and CDR2 FQNEAQ. The CDR3 is CASSLTGGDYTIYF. CDR3 sequence (DNA): TGTGCCAGCAGCTTAACAGGGGGTGATTACACCATATATTTT.

The chain joins TRBV7-2 to TRBJ2-4; D gene unclear. Germline-derived CDR1 and CDR2 are SGHTA and FQGNSA. The CDR3 contains 14 residues. Trimming pared 3 bases from V and 0 bases from J, leaving 6 bases between. CDR3 residues: CASSFLLAKNIQYF. As DNA, the CDR3 is TGTGCCAGCAGCTTCCTCCTAGCCAAAAACATTCAGTACTTC. The variable domain in full, with the rest retrieved from reference TRBV7-2 and TRBJ2-4, is GAGVSQSPSNKVTEKGKDVELRCDPISGHTALYWYRQSLGQGLEFLIYFQGNSAPDKSGLPSDRFSAERTGGSVSTLTIQRTQQEDSAVYLCASSFLLAKNIQYFGAGTRLSVL.

The chain has TRBV6-5 and TRBJ2-3; 13 nucleotides agree with TRBD2. Germline values: CDR1 MNHEY, CDR2 SVGAGI. Germline trimming cut 2 bases from V and 6 bases from J; bases unmatched to any gene: 5. The CDR3 spans 16 residues. The CDR3: CASSYGTSGAHDTQYF. CDR3 nucleotides: TGTGCCAGCAGTTACGGGACTAGCGGGGCCCACGATACGCAGTATTTT.